Listed below are T cell receptor beta chains from one sample, sequenced in a study of T-cell reconstitution after alpha-beta-depleted transplantation in children. In TCRdb, the PCR reads were re-called with MiXCR into one record per CDR3 protein. The sample shows about 640,000 distinct CDR3 sequences, around 16% of them seen only once. This material consisted of PBMCs from the stem cell graft donor, taken from the stem cell graft. The receptors derive from a human donor who donated a stem cell graft to a child with acute myeloid leukemia. Both conserved end residues are part of each CDR3. The order of the fields is clone size, J gene, D gene, V gene, CDR3 protein, CDR3 DNA. D genes are given only for firm matches. Size is stated for part of the rows, as once, few or many counts, or as a class when the clone is expanded.

abundance: -
j_gene: TRBJ1-5
d_gene: TRBD1
v_gene: TRBV7-2
CDR3aa: CASSYTQGGNSNQPQHF
CDR3nt: TGTGCCAGCAGCTACACTCAGGGGGGAAATAGCAATCAGCCCCAGCATTTT

abundance: -
j_gene: TRBJ2-3
d_gene: -
v_gene: TRBV7-2
CDR3aa: CASSPYPGDTDTQYF
CDR3nt: TGTGCCAGCAGCCCTTACCCAGGGGACACAGATACGCAGTATTTT

abundance: many
j_gene: TRBJ2-5
d_gene: -
v_gene: TRBV21-1
CDR3aa: CASSKALAAETQYF
CDR3nt: TGTGCCAGCAGCAAAGCGCTGGCAGCCGAGACCCAGTACTTC

abundance: -
j_gene: TRBJ2-3
d_gene: TRBD1
v_gene: TRBV24-1
CDR3aa: CATSEVDRATDTQYF
CDR3nt: TGTGCCACCAGTGAGGTGGACAGGGCCACAGATACGCAGTATTTT

abundance: -
j_gene: TRBJ1-5
d_gene: -
v_gene: TRBV12-3/TRBV12-4
CDR3aa: CASSPAGGNQPQHF
CDR3nt: TGTGCCAGCAGCCCGGCGGGTGGCAATCAGCCCCAGCATTTT

abundance: few
j_gene: TRBJ2-2
d_gene: -
v_gene: TRBV7-9
CDR3aa: CASSNGKVVNTGELFF
CDR3nt: TGTGCCAGCAGTAACGGTAAAGTCGTCAACACCGGGGAGCTGTTTTTT

abundance: many
j_gene: TRBJ2-7
d_gene: TRBD1
v_gene: TRBV20-1
CDR3aa: CSARAPGTERSYEQYF
CDR3nt: TGCAGTGCTAGAGCACCTGGGACAGAAAGGTCCTACGAGCAGTACTTC

abundance: many
j_gene: TRBJ2-7
d_gene: -
v_gene: TRBV5-6
CDR3aa: CASSLDSNSYEQYF
CDR3nt: TGTGCCAGCAGCTTGGACTCTAACTCCTACGAGCAGTACTTC

abundance: many
j_gene: TRBJ2-5
d_gene: -
v_gene: TRBV20-1
CDR3aa: CSAREERIRQETQYF
CDR3nt: TGCAGTGCTAGAGAGGAGCGAATACGCCAAGAGACCCAGTACTTC

abundance: many
j_gene: TRBJ2-5
d_gene: -
v_gene: TRBV6-5
CDR3aa: CASSYSGRYQETQYF
CDR3nt: TGTGCCAGCAGTTACTCTGGTCGGTACCAAGAGACCCAGTACTTC

abundance: -
j_gene: TRBJ2-2
d_gene: TRBD2
v_gene: TRBV6-5
CDR3aa: CASSFLPGGVWGTGQLFF
CDR3nt: TGTGCCAGCAGTTTCCTCCCGGGGGGGGTATGGGGCACCGGGCAGCTGTTTTTT

abundance: -
j_gene: TRBJ1-3
d_gene: -
v_gene: TRBV7-9
CDR3aa: CASSFGLSGNTIYF
CDR3nt: TGTGCCAGCAGCTTCGGGCTCTCTGGAAACACCATATATTTT

abundance: -
j_gene: TRBJ2-2
d_gene: -
v_gene: TRBV4-1
CDR3aa: CASSSGGGGLPGELFF
CDR3nt: TGCGCCAGCAGCTCCGGAGGGGGGGGCCTACCCGGGGAGCTGTTTTTT

abundance: many
j_gene: TRBJ1-6
d_gene: -
v_gene: TRBV7-6
CDR3aa: CASSLRQGIGNSPLHF
CDR3nt: TGTGCCAGCAGCTTACGTCAGGGGATAGGAAATTCACCCCTCCACTTT

abundance: few
j_gene: TRBJ2-2
d_gene: -
v_gene: TRBV29-1
CDR3aa: CSVVGDTGELFF
CDR3nt: TGCAGCGTTGTTGGGGACACCGGGGAGCTGTTTTTT

abundance: many
j_gene: TRBJ1-1
d_gene: -
v_gene: TRBV29-1
CDR3aa: CSVAEGRRTEAFF
CDR3nt: TGCAGCGTTGCGGAGGGCCGGCGCACTGAAGCTTTCTTT

abundance: -
j_gene: TRBJ2-3
d_gene: TRBD2
v_gene: TRBV2
CDR3aa: CASNKGLAVSSTDTQYF
CDR3nt: TGTGCCAGCAACAAAGGACTAGCGGTGTCTAGCACAGATACGCAGTATTTT

abundance: -
j_gene: TRBJ1-4
d_gene: -
v_gene: TRBV5-6
CDR3aa: CASRNYRDPNEKLFF
CDR3nt: TGTGCCAGCAGAAACTACAGGGACCCTAATGAAAAACTGTTTTTT

abundance: many
j_gene: TRBJ2-5
d_gene: -
v_gene: TRBV20-1
CDR3aa: CSARDQGGAVKETQYF
CDR3nt: TGCAGTGCTAGAGATCAGGGCGGGGCCGTGAAAGAGACCCAGTACTTC

abundance: -
j_gene: TRBJ2-7
d_gene: TRBD1
v_gene: TRBV10-3
CDR3aa: CAIRGTAGEQYF
CDR3nt: TGTGCCATCAGGGGGACAGCTGGGGAGCAGTACTTC

abundance: -
j_gene: TRBJ2-3
d_gene: TRBD1
v_gene: TRBV12-3/TRBV12-4
CDR3aa: CASSFQTGTGGTTDTQYF
CDR3nt: TGTGCCAGCAGTTTCCAAACCGGGACAGGGGGGACCACAGATACGCAGTATTTT

abundance: -
j_gene: TRBJ2-2
d_gene: -
v_gene: TRBV29-1
CDR3aa: CSVEDVQGSAGELFF
CDR3nt: TGCAGCGTTGAAGATGTACAGGGATCCGCCGGGGAGCTGTTTTTT

abundance: many
j_gene: TRBJ1-5
d_gene: TRBD1
v_gene: TRBV6-5
CDR3aa: CASSYAGGDQPQHF
CDR3nt: TGTGCCAGCAGTTACGCAGGGGGGGATCAGCCCCAGCATTTT

abundance: many
j_gene: TRBJ2-2
d_gene: -
v_gene: TRBV20-1
CDR3aa: CSARDGQVTTGELFF
CDR3nt: TGCAGTGCTAGGGATGGGCAGGTGACCACCGGGGAGCTGTTTTTT

abundance: many
j_gene: TRBJ2-6
d_gene: TRBD1
v_gene: TRBV25-1
CDR3aa: CASSSKDRASGANVLTF
CDR3nt: TGTGCCAGCAGTTCCAAGGACAGGGCTTCTGGGGCCAACGTCCTGACTTTC

abundance: -
j_gene: TRBJ2-1
d_gene: -
v_gene: TRBV12-3/TRBV12-4
CDR3aa: CASTLGGNEQFF
CDR3nt: TGTGCCAGCACCTTAGGGGGCAATGAGCAGTTCTTC

abundance: many
j_gene: TRBJ2-1
d_gene: TRBD2
v_gene: TRBV9
CDR3aa: CASSIRLAGVSNEQFF
CDR3nt: TGTGCCAGCAGCATACGACTAGCGGGGGTGTCCAATGAGCAGTTCTTC

abundance: many
j_gene: TRBJ1-1
d_gene: TRBD1
v_gene: TRBV5-1
CDR3aa: CASSLAGTGSTEAFF
CDR3nt: TGCGCCAGCAGCTTGGCCGGGACAGGATCCACTGAAGCTTTCTTT

abundance: many
j_gene: TRBJ2-2
d_gene: -
v_gene: TRBV7-3
CDR3aa: CASSLPTSTGELFF
CDR3nt: TGTGCCAGCAGCTTACCCACGAGCACCGGGGAGCTGTTTTTT

abundance: -
j_gene: TRBJ2-3
d_gene: -
v_gene: TRBV2
CDR3aa: CASSEVWGFTDTQYF
CDR3nt: TGTGCCAGCAGTGAAGTTTGGGGATTCACAGATACGCAGTATTTT

abundance: -
j_gene: TRBJ2-1
d_gene: -
v_gene: TRBV10-1
CDR3aa: CASSESLRASREQFF
CDR3nt: TGCGCCAGCAGTGAGTCTCTCAGGGCTAGCAGGGAGCAGTTCTTC

abundance: many
j_gene: TRBJ1-2
d_gene: -
v_gene: TRBV20-1
CDR3aa: CSVKAPNYGYTF
CDR3nt: TGCAGTGTAAAGGCCCCTAACTATGGCTACACCTTC

abundance: -
j_gene: TRBJ2-1
d_gene: TRBD2
v_gene: TRBV4-3
CDR3aa: CASSQEILAGVSQFF
CDR3nt: TGCGCCAGCAGCCAAGAGATACTAGCGGGGGTTTCGCAGTTCTTC

abundance: -
j_gene: TRBJ1-1
d_gene: -
v_gene: TRBV7-2
CDR3aa: CASTSQRLLDTEAFF
CDR3nt: TGTGCCAGCACCTCACAGAGGCTCTTGGACACTGAAGCTTTCTTT

abundance: -
j_gene: TRBJ2-1
d_gene: TRBD2
v_gene: TRBV12-3/TRBV12-4
CDR3aa: CASSPRGSGALTYNEQFF
CDR3nt: TGTGCCAGCAGTCCCCGGGGTAGCGGGGCCCTCACCTACAATGAGCAGTTCTTC

abundance: many
j_gene: TRBJ2-7
d_gene: TRBD1
v_gene: TRBV7-2
CDR3aa: CASSLENRGQNEQYF
CDR3nt: TGTGCCAGCAGCTTAGAGAACAGGGGGCAGAACGAGCAGTACTTC

abundance: -
j_gene: TRBJ2-2
d_gene: TRBD1
v_gene: TRBV2
CDR3aa: CASAGDRFTGELFF
CDR3nt: TGTGCCAGCGCAGGGGACAGGTTCACCGGGGAGCTGTTTTTT

abundance: few
j_gene: TRBJ2-7
d_gene: -
v_gene: TRBV7-2
CDR3aa: CASSPWDKKEQYF
CDR3nt: TGTGCCAGCAGCCCCTGGGACAAAAAGGAGCAGTACTTC

abundance: -
j_gene: TRBJ2-6
d_gene: TRBD1
v_gene: TRBV20-1
CDR3aa: CSARTPGQGAIWANVLTF
CDR3nt: TGCAGTGCTAGGACACCGGGACAGGGGGCGATTTGGGCCAACGTCCTGACTTTC

abundance: many
j_gene: TRBJ1-5
d_gene: -
v_gene: TRBV20-1
CDR3aa: CSARRQSGQPQHF
CDR3nt: TGCAGTGCTAGGCGACAGTCCGGTCAGCCCCAGCATTTT

abundance: few
j_gene: TRBJ2-5
d_gene: TRBD2
v_gene: TRBV5-1
CDR3aa: CASSRASGEETQYF
CDR3nt: TGCGCCAGCAGCCGAGCTAGCGGGGAAGAGACCCAGTACTTC

abundance: many
j_gene: TRBJ1-2
d_gene: -
v_gene: TRBV29-1
CDR3aa: CSAAGGKGYTF
CDR3nt: TGCAGCGCTGCGGGAGGGAAAGGCTACACCTTC

abundance: many
j_gene: TRBJ2-1
d_gene: -
v_gene: TRBV5-1
CDR3aa: CASRAVFRDEQFF
CDR3nt: TGCGCCAGCAGAGCGGTCTTTAGGGATGAGCAGTTCTTC

abundance: many
j_gene: TRBJ2-1
d_gene: -
v_gene: TRBV10-2
CDR3aa: CASSVEGTPGYNEQFF
CDR3nt: TGCGCCAGCAGTGTAGAGGGGACCCCGGGATACAATGAGCAGTTCTTC

abundance: many
j_gene: TRBJ2-1
d_gene: -
v_gene: TRBV5-1
CDR3aa: CASSSTQNEQFF
CDR3nt: TGCGCCAGCAGCTCGACCCAAAATGAGCAGTTCTTC

abundance: many
j_gene: TRBJ2-1
d_gene: -
v_gene: TRBV4-3
CDR3aa: CASSHTSKNGEQFF
CDR3nt: TGCGCCAGCAGCCATACAAGCAAAAACGGGGAGCAGTTCTTC

abundance: -
j_gene: TRBJ2-2
d_gene: TRBD2
v_gene: TRBV7-9
CDR3aa: CASSFGGGADTGELFF
CDR3nt: TGTGCCAGCAGCTTCGGCGGGGGGGCAGACACCGGGGAGCTGTTTTTT

abundance: few
j_gene: TRBJ1-5
d_gene: -
v_gene: TRBV6-1
CDR3aa: CASNRARGGNQPQHF
CDR3nt: TGTGCCAGCAACCGGGCGAGAGGGGGCAATCAGCCCCAGCATTTT

abundance: few
j_gene: TRBJ1-1
d_gene: -
v_gene: TRBV9
CDR3aa: CASSVDLGGAEAFF
CDR3nt: TGTGCCAGCAGCGTAGACCTTGGGGGCGCTGAAGCTTTCTTT

abundance: many
j_gene: TRBJ1-3
d_gene: -
v_gene: TRBV6-5
CDR3aa: CASSYSGTASGNTIYF
CDR3nt: TGTGCCAGCAGTTACTCCGGGACTGCCTCTGGAAACACCATATATTTT

abundance: -
j_gene: TRBJ2-5
d_gene: -
v_gene: TRBV7-2
CDR3aa: CASSLQGIGETQYF
CDR3nt: TGTGCCAGCAGCCTTCAGGGTATTGGAGAGACCCAGTACTTC

abundance: few
j_gene: TRBJ1-1
d_gene: TRBD1
v_gene: TRBV10-3
CDR3aa: CAISGRQGARNTEAFF
CDR3nt: TGTGCCATCAGTGGCCGACAGGGGGCCCGTAACACTGAAGCTTTCTTT

abundance: -
j_gene: TRBJ1-5
d_gene: -
v_gene: TRBV7-2
CDR3aa: CASSVSRNQPQHF
CDR3nt: TGTGCCAGCAGCGTATCAAGGAATCAGCCCCAGCATTTT

abundance: many
j_gene: TRBJ2-7
d_gene: TRBD1
v_gene: TRBV7-2
CDR3aa: CASSSQTGMSFYEQYF
CDR3nt: TGTGCCAGCAGCTCACAGACAGGGATGAGCTTCTACGAGCAGTACTTC

abundance: -
j_gene: TRBJ1-1
d_gene: -
v_gene: TRBV7-9
CDR3aa: CASSAGGVNTEAFF
CDR3nt: TGTGCCAGCAGCGCGGGGGGCGTGAACACTGAAGCTTTCTTT

abundance: -
j_gene: TRBJ1-2
d_gene: TRBD1
v_gene: TRBV7-9
CDR3aa: CASSLGAGTGGDFGYTF
CDR3nt: TGTGCCAGCAGCTTAGGAGCCGGGACAGGGGGCGACTTTGGCTACACCTTC

abundance: many
j_gene: TRBJ1-5
d_gene: -
v_gene: TRBV29-1
CDR3aa: CSVEGGAGQPQHF
CDR3nt: TGCAGCGTTGAAGGGGGTGCGGGTCAGCCCCAGCATTTT

abundance: -
j_gene: TRBJ1-1
d_gene: -
v_gene: TRBV10-3
CDR3aa: CAISDLVGGNTEAFF
CDR3nt: TGTGCCATCAGTGATCTAGTTGGGGGGAACACTGAAGCTTTCTTT

abundance: many
j_gene: TRBJ1-4
d_gene: -
v_gene: TRBV7-2
CDR3aa: CASSSTGTRGEKLFF
CDR3nt: TGTGCCAGCAGCTCGACCGGGACACGGGGTGAAAAACTGTTTTTT